The rows below give T cell receptor beta chains drawn from one sample of a study of blood T cell repertoires in COVID-19. Assay used: immunoSEQ multiplex PCR; TCRdb lists only in-frame clones, some missing. The repertoire holds about 250,000 clones, over 75% seen once, with about 8.2% in the top ten. Input material: PBMCs or T cells enriched from blood (not recorded which). These receptors were taken from a woman between 45 and 65 years old with acute COVID-19. Both conserved end residues are part of each CDR3. Fields, in order: V gene, clone size, J gene, D gene, CDR3 DNA, CDR3 protein. D genes are given only for firm matches. Size tells how often a clone was seen (once, few, many) or the class of an expanded clone, and some rows leave it out.

TRBV7-2	NA	TRBJ2-3	TRBD2	TGTGCCAGCAGGGGCGGGGGATCCCAGGGCACGCAGTATTTT	CASRGGGSQGTQYF
TRBV6-5	NA	TRBJ2-1	NA	TGTGCCAGCACCTTGATCGGGACTCCGGACAATGAGCAGTTCTTC	CASTLIGTPDNEQFF
TRBV19	NA	TRBJ1-2	NA	TGTGCCAGTAGTCCAGGGTTGTATGGCTACACCTTC	CASSPGLYGYTF
TRBV7-2	NA	TRBJ2-3	TRBD2	TGTGCCAGCAGCCACGGGACTAGCGGGGGGGCCGGGTCCGCAGATACGCAGTATTTT	CASSHGTSGGAGSADTQYF
TRBV7-9	NA	TRBJ1-1	TRBD1	TGTGCCAGCAGCGAGAGGACAGGTAGCACTGAAGCTTTCTTT	CASSERTGSTEAFF
TRBV19	NA	TRBJ1-1	TRBD1	TGTGCCAGTATTCCTCGGACAGGTGAAGCTTTCTTT	CASIPRTGEAFF
TRBV2	NA	TRBJ1-2	NA	TGTGCCAGCACCCCGAGGGCCCTGGGGGGCTATGGCTACACCTTC	CASTPRALGGYGYTF
TRBV11-2	few	TRBJ1-1	NA	TGTGCCAGCAGCCCGAACAGGGATACTGAAGCTTTCTTT	CASSPNRDTEAFF
TRBV6-5	NA	TRBJ1-6	NA	TGTGCCAGCAGCCACCTGGGTGGGGGCAATTCACCCCTCCACTTT	CASSHLGGGNSPLHF
TRBV20-1	few	TRBJ1-2	TRBD1	TGCAGTGCTAGTGACAGGGTGGGCTATGGCTACACCTTC	CSASDRVGYGYTF
TRBV20-1	NA	TRBJ2-7	NA	TGCAGTGCTAGAGAGGGGACTTTACAGTACTTC	CSAREGTLQYF
TRBV30	NA	TRBJ2-3	TRBD2	TGTGCCTGGACTAGCGGGGGGCAAGATACGCAGTATTTT	CAWTSGGQDTQYF
TRBV4-3	NA	TRBJ1-1	TRBD1	TGCGCCAGCAGCCAAGTGGGACAGGCGGCTTTCTTT	CASSQVGQAAFF
TRBV7-2	NA	TRBJ1-2	NA	TGTGCCAGCAGGGGGGGGGCCAGAAACTATGGCTACACCTTC	CASRGGARNYGYTF
TRBV30	NA	TRBJ1-1	TRBD1	TGTGCCTGGAGTGTACAGGGGGCGGTCACTGAAGCTTTCTTT	CAWSVQGAVTEAFF
TRBV13	NA	TRBJ1-2	TRBD1	TGTGCCAGCAACGAAAGGGACAGCCGTAACTATGGCTACACCTTC	CASNERDSRNYGYTF
TRBV3-1/TRBV3-2	NA	TRBJ2-3	NA	TGTGCCAGCAGCCAAGAGCCCAGGACAGATACGCAGTATTTT	CASSQEPRTDTQYF
TRBV5-1	NA	TRBJ1-1	NA	TGCGCCAGCAGCTTCCAGGGTCCCAACACTGAAGCTTTCTTT	CASSFQGPNTEAFF
TRBV19	NA	TRBJ1-5	NA	TGTGCCAGTAGTCAAACAGCCTATAGCAATCAGCCCCAGCATTTT	CASSQTAYSNQPQHF
TRBV19	NA	TRBJ2-5	NA	TGTGCCAGTAGTATTGGTGTACTCGGAGGGGCAGGGGAGACCCAGTACTTC	CASSIGVLGGAGETQYF
TRBV5-6	NA	TRBJ1-2	TRBD1	TGTGCCAGCAGCTTTACCGGGACAGGGAGTAACTATGGCTACACCTTC	CASSFTGTGSNYGYTF
TRBV7-2	NA	TRBJ2-1	TRBD1	TGTGCCAGCAGCTTCAGGACCGGACAGGGAGACAATGAGCAGTTCTTC	CASSFRTGQGDNEQFF
TRBV9	once	TRBJ1-6	NA	TGTGCCAGCAGCGTAGAGGCGGGGGCGGGTTCACCCCTCCACTTT	CASSVEAGAGSPLHF
TRBV19	NA	TRBJ2-7	NA	TGTGCCAGTAGTATAATGACAGACTACGAGCAGTACTTC	CASSIMTDYEQYF
TRBV2	NA	TRBJ1-2	TRBD1	TGTGCCAGAGCACGACAGGGGGATGGCTACACCTTC	CARARQGDGYTF
TRBV2	NA	TRBJ2-5	TRBD1	TGTGCCAGCAGAGTGACAGGGTCATGGGAGACCCAGTACTTC	CASRVTGSWETQYF
TRBV5-6	NA	TRBJ1-2	NA	TGTGCCAGCAGCTTGGGTCACGGGGGACCCGAGTATGGCTACACCTTC	CASSLGHGGPEYGYTF
TRBV7-2	NA	TRBJ2-2	TRBD1	TGTGCCAGCAGCTCAAGTCAGGGGGCGATCGGGGAGCTGTTTTTT	CASSSSQGAIGELFF
TRBV5-1	NA	TRBJ2-5	TRBD2	TGCGCCAGCAGCGACCTGGGCGGGGGGGGTCTAGGCACCCAGTACTTC	CASSDLGGGGLGTQYF
TRBV5-6	NA	TRBJ2-7	TRBD1	TGTGCCAGCAGCTTGGGACAGGGACCCGAGCAGTACTTC	CASSLGQGPEQYF
TRBV7-2	once	TRBJ1-1	NA	TGTGCCAGCAGAGAAAACGGACTGGGGACTGAAGCTTTCTTT	CASRENGLGTEAFF
TRBV4-2	NA	TRBJ1-2	NA	NA	CASSQDVARGSIDTF
TRBV19	NA	TRBJ2-2	TRBD2	TGTGCCAGTAGTAGATGGGGGATCGGGGGGGACACCGGGGAGCTGTTTTTT	CASSRWGIGGDTGELFF
TRBV7-2	NA	TRBJ1-1	NA	TGTGCCAGCAGCTTAGACCCCGCAGGGGCCACTGAAGCTTTCTTT	CASSLDPAGATEAFF
TRBV18	NA	TRBJ1-5	TRBD1	TGTGCCAGCTCATCAGGACAGGAGGCTCGGCCCCAGCATTTT	CASSSGQEARPQHF
TRBV18	NA	TRBJ2-3	NA	TGTGCCAGCTCACCACCCGGACATTTCAAGTCTAGCACAGATACGCAGTATTTT	CASSPPGHFKSSTDTQYF
TRBV6-5	NA	TRBJ1-6	TRBD1	TGTGCCAGCAGTTACTCGAAGGGGGCCACGGGTTCACCCCTCCACTTT	CASSYSKGATGSPLHF
TRBV5-1	NA	TRBJ1-6	NA	TGCGCCAGCAGCTCCTCCGGAAGGGGATCAAATTCACCCCTCCACTTT	CASSSSGRGSNSPLHF
TRBV10-2	NA	TRBJ1-5	TRBD1	TGCGCCAGCAGTGGGACAGGGGGTTTTTGGCAGCCCCAGCATTTT	CASSGTGGFWQPQHF
TRBV30	NA	TRBJ2-5	NA	TGTGCCTGGGGCCCACAAGAGACCCAGTACTTC	CAWGPQETQYF
TRBV5-1	once	TRBJ2-1	NA	TGCGCCAGCAGCTTGGAGGGGAACTACAATGAGCAGTTCTTC	CASSLEGNYNEQFF
TRBV28	NA	TRBJ1-2	TRBD1	TGTGCCCGCAGTTTGGGGGGGGGACAGGTTTATGGCTACACCTTC	CARSLGGGQVYGYTF
TRBV7-3	NA	TRBJ1-1	TRBD1	TGTGCCAGCAGCTCGACAGGGGGCGGAGGGAGCACTGAAGCTTTCTTT	CASSSTGGGGSTEAFF
TRBV9	NA	TRBJ2-3	TRBD1	TGTGCCAGCAGCGGGCACAGGGGTAGCACAGATACGCAGTATTTT	CASSGHRGSTDTQYF
TRBV14	many	TRBJ2-7	TRBD1	TGTGCCAGCAGCCCACGCCCCGGGACAGGGGGCTTCTACGAGCAGTACTTC	CASSPRPGTGGFYEQYF
TRBV7-9	NA	TRBJ1-3	TRBD1	TGTGCCAGCAGTTCTCCACTGGGGCAGGGGGCATCTGGAAACACCATATATTTT	CASSSPLGQGASGNTIYF
TRBV12-3/TRBV12-4	NA	TRBJ2-5	NA	TGTGCCAGCAGTTTTACGGAAGAGACCCAGTACTTC	CASSFTEETQYF
TRBV5-4	few	TRBJ2-1	TRBD2	TGTGCCAGCAGCTTGGTCCTGCGGGGGGTGGCTGAGCAGTTCTTC	CASSLVLRGVAEQFF
TRBV4-3	NA	TRBJ1-3	NA	TGCGCCAGCAGCCAGGAACCACCAGGGCTGGCTGGAAACACCATATATTTT	CASSQEPPGLAGNTIYF
TRBV7-2	NA	TRBJ2-1	TRBD1	TGTGCCAGCAGCTTAGCCGGGACAGGTGTACCGTCGTACAATGAGCAGTTCTTC	CASSLAGTGVPSYNEQFF
TRBV14	NA	TRBJ1-1	NA	TGTGCCAGCAGCCAACTAGGGAGGAACACTGAAGCTTTCTTT	CASSQLGRNTEAFF
TRBV12-3/TRBV12-4	NA	TRBJ1-6	TRBD1	TGTGCCAGCCAACAGGGGGCAGGGTCACCCCTCCACTTT	CASQQGAGSPLHF
TRBV28	NA	TRBJ2-7	TRBD1	TGTGCCAGCAGTCCTGCGGACAGGGGCTACGAGCAGTACTTC	CASSPADRGYEQYF